This TCR beta chain stems from a study of cytomegalovirus exposure and HLA in healthy donors. The CDR3 covers 14 residues. V was shortened by 5 bases and J by 8 bases, with 18 bases between the two germline ends. The germline V gene has CDR1 MGHDK and CDR2 SYGVNS. Many counts were recorded for this clone. Antigen: not known. Findings and caveats of the study: A subsequent analysis found that TCR clusters from the first cohort also tended to co-occur in the 130 or so validation repertoires, with 90% to 95% of cluster scores above 0. Most TCR sequences were uncommon, yet certain public TCRs appeared in many donors.

Among the 120 subjects of the validation cohort, separate from the roughly 670-subject first cohort, were the donors. The data were produced by immunoSEQ multiplex PCR, yet TCRdb's version contains in-frame clones alone and is incomplete. The sample has fewer than 200,000 clones; around nine tenths are singletons. Sequenced sample: PBMCs. The TCR comes from a woman between 18 and 29 years old in good health and CMV-seronegative. The J gene is TRBJ1-2, the V gene TRBV25-1; D is unresolved. CDR3 region: CASSPPGEVDGYTF. As DNA, the CDR3 is TGTGCCAGCAGTCCCCCCGGGGAGGTGGACGGCTACACCTTC.